This T cell receptor (beta chain) was documented in a study of shared clonotypes between healthy human individuals. Overall study results and limits: Estimated richness values were generally larger in naive subsets than in memory subsets. The four-donor shared clonotypes exceeded non-shared clonotypes in generation probability, with non-shared ones scoring lower.

Assay: immunoSEQ multiplex PCR; the TCRdb copy retains only in-frame clones and omits some. The sample includes over 750,000 clones, 96% seen only once; the top ten take over 0.2%. Comments on this clone: Its matching antigen is unknown. This specimen includes other DNA sequences encoding the same CDR3.

The CDR3 length is 14 residues. From germline, CDR1 is SGDLS and CDR2 YYNGEE. Unmatched junction bases numbered 3, after V lost 0 bases and J lost 4 bases. Naive CD8 cells lacked CD45RO, underwent positive selection for CCR7 and left out terminally differentiated effector memory CD45RA+ cells. The chain links TRBV9 to TRBJ2-7, with TRBD2 identical over 8 bases. The TCR was taken from a man aged 30 to 45 in good health. The sequencing sample was made of naive CD8+ T cells sorted from blood. The CDR3 DNA reads TGTGCCAGCAGCGTAGGTCTAGCGGGTTACGAGCAGTACTTC. Residues: CASSVGLAGYEQYF.